The present TCR beta chain was sequenced within a study of response to subunit inactivated influenza vaccine. Whole-study findings and limits: Each seasonal influenza vaccination, the authors suggested, recruits few new T cells.

Germline values: CDR1 MNHNS, CDR2 SASEGT. The J segment lost 6 bases and the V segment lost 6 bases, leaving 8 bases of the junction unmatched. The CDR3 sequence is 15 residues long. This clonotype was counted between two and nine times. What it recognizes is unknown. TCRdb re-derived calls from the RT-PCR reads in MiXCR, one entry per CDR3 protein. The sample holds around 480,000 distinct CDR3 sequences; 16% are singletons and the top ten take around 3%. The chain is built from TRBV6-1 and TRBJ2-1; 10 bases fit TRBD2. This clonotype originated in a man between 50 and 75 years old who received an inactivated influenza vaccine. Sequences were derived from CD4+ T cells sorted from PBMCs, sampled about 24 months after vaccination. CDR3 region: CASRTEREGRNEQFF. CDR3 nucleotides: TGTGCCAGCAGAACAGAGCGGGAGGGCCGCAATGAGCAGTTCTTC.